This T cell receptor (beta chain) was documented in a study of blood T cell repertoires in COVID-19. TCRdb keeps only in-frame clones here, not all; method: immunoSEQ multiplex PCR. Of just over 650,000 clones listed, about 90% were seen once; the top ten hold under 0.3%. This CDR3 comprises 16 residues. CDR1 is KGHSH and CDR2 is LQKENI in the germline V gene. V lost 0 bases to trimming and J lost 1 base; unmatched junction nucleotides: 3. Material for sequencing was peripheral blood. The rearrangement joins TRBV18 to TRBJ1-3; 7 nucleotides line up with TRBD1. This receptor was obtained from a woman aged 18-29 years with acute or convalescent COVID-19. CDR3 sequence: CASSPPGQPSGNTIYF. In DNA, the CDR3 is TGTGCCAGCTCACCACCGGGACAGCCTTCTGGAAACACCATATATTTT.